This T cell receptor beta chain was documented in a study of beta chain features in type 1 diabetes. Whole-study results and caveats: Shorter TCRB CDR3s, moderately but significantly so, were found in Type 1 diabetes patients in all four CD4+ subsets. Sampled from patients, naive, central memory and Treg TCRB repertoires appeared more similar than those sampled from healthy donors. Because the template was cDNA, high-expressing cells might be over-represented. Type 1 diabetes patients had fewer VDJ junction insertions and more deletions.

On this clone: Its antigen is unidentified.

Over 95% purity was reached by all sorted populations. All of the isolated RNA was reverse transcribed, so expressed TCRB transcripts were sequenced. TCRdb's table, derived via immunoSEQ multiplex PCR, lists solely in-frame clones and lacks some. The table includes nearly 700,000 clones, 13% detected once. Input material: naive CD4+ T cells from blood. The sequence was obtained from a man aged 18 to 30 with type 1 diabetes.

The CDR3 DNA follows: TGTGCCAGTAGTCCTCGGACAGGGTACACTGAAGCTTTCTTT. This encodes CASSPRTGYTEAFF. This sequence joins TRBV19 and TRBJ1-1; 8 bases match TRBD1. Germline V lookup: CDR1 LNHDA, CDR2 SQIVND (reference sequence). The length of the CDR3 is 14 residues. Unmatched junction bases numbered 5, after V lost 5 bases and J lost 3 bases.